The sample holds a few counts of the clone carrying this TCR beta chain. The source of the sample is a study of blood T cells in healthy people across ages. This CDR3 contains 12 residues. V lost 6 bases to trimming and J lost 6 bases, with 8 bases between them. Next came a second PCR, run for about 7 to 12 cycles, which used a sample-barcoded 5' primer along with a J-beta primer mix. Using its own MiXCR run on the 5' RACE reads, TCRdb lists one record per CDR3 protein. This repertoire shows 760,000 or so distinct CDR3 sequences, just under 25% found once; its top ten account for roughly a tenth. These data also formed part of another study, on T cells of mothers and their children.

Sequenced input: blood. This chain connects TRBV12-3 or TRBV12-4 to TRBJ1-4; D remains unclear. The TCR sequence derives from a boy aged 5-17 years in good health. CDR3 protein: CASSLPYEKLFF. The CDR3 DNA follows: TGTGCCAGCAGCCTTCCCTATGAAAAACTGTTTTTT.